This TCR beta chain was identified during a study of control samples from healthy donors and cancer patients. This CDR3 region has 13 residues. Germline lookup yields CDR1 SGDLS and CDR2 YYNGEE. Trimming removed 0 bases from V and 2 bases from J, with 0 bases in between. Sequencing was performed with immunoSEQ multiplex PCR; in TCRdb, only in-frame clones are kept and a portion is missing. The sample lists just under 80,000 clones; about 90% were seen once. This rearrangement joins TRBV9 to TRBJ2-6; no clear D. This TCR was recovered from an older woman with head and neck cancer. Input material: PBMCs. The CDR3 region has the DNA TGTGCCAGCAGCGTAGCTGGGGCCAACGTCCTGACTTTC. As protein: CASSVAGANVLTF.